The clone carrying this TCR beta chain is termed medium-sized. Antigen unknown. The V gene lost 2 bases and the J gene lost 9 bases, with 12 bases spanning the gap. This CDR3 region has 14 residues. The germline V gene encodes CDR1 SGHNT and CDR2 YYREEE (reference sequence). Peripheral blood genomic DNA, not sorted cells or RNA, was the template. The sample comes from a study of T cell repertoires in aging, cancer and after chemotherapy. Overall study results and limits: Rebound thymic output was suggested by rising median generation probability during chemotherapy in each cancer cohort.

A mixed TRB-A/B primer pool amplified rearranged TRB by multiplex touch-down PCR. TCRdb independently ran MiXCR on the multiplex PCR reads; one entry per CDR3 protein. The sample lists just under 9,500 distinct CDR3 sequences, 20% to 25% occurring once. Input material: blood. J is TRBJ1-6 and V is TRBV5-4, with no clear D. This clonotype was obtained from a human donor with a blood cancer. The donor label of this sample is uncertain. CDR3 residues: CASSFPNSGSPLHF. The CDR3 bases are TGTGCCAGCAGCTTCCCCAATTCAGGTTCACCCCTCCACTTT.